This T cell receptor beta chain was identified during a study of sequential checkpoint blockade in melanoma. In the study overall: Arm A got nivolumab then ipilimumab; arm B the reverse, 1:1. Both treatment sequences were followed by maintenance nivolumab.

The V and J ends lost 2 bases and 4 bases, in that order; junction bases with no gene match: 5. From germline, CDR1 is SGDLS and CDR2 YYNGEE. CDR3 length: 14 amino acids. Generated by immunoSEQ multiplex PCR, the TCRdb table keeps only in-frame clones and is missing some. Among around 18,000 clones listed, around 68% were seen once. Treatment here: randomized to nivolumab then ipilimumab (arm A) or the reverse (arm B). No patient had prior DNA-damaging chemotherapy. Live CD3+CD8+ CD19− CD56− cells were sorted from PBMCs. This material consisted of CD8+ T cells sorted from blood (inferred from file names), taken from a patient given nivolumab and ipilimumab in sequence. The clonotype originates from a human donor with melanoma. V is TRBV9 and J is TRBJ1-2, with 7 bases lining up with TRBD1. The CDR3 DNA sequence: TGTGCCAGCAGCGTCACGACAGGGCCCTATGGCTACACCTTC. Amino acids: CASSVTTGPYGYTF.